What follows is one T cell receptor beta chain and its context. Authors' data handling: It was from reference gene primer amplification that nucleated cell counts were estimated. Using immunoSEQ multiplex PCR, the repertoire was profiled, and TCRdb retains in-frame clones only, with some absent. V, J and clone size are taken as reported in that table, and D and trimming were inferred from the DNA itself. In the table there are some 150,000 clones, 70% to 85% of which are singletons. The data are from a study of blood T cell repertoires in COVID-19. Study-wide context: COVID-19 samples from acute and convalescent phases originated in the United States, Italy and Spain. The analysed material was cDNA or gDNA that came from T cells, B-cell-depleted T cells, or PBMCs.

The origin of this receptor is a man in his sixties who had recovered from COVID-19. Sequenced material: peripheral blood.

The CDR3 region is CASSQVGQGGSPLHF. CDR3 nucleotide sequence: TGTGCCAGCAGCCAAGTTGGACAGGGTGGGTCACCCCTCCACTTT. The chain uses TRBV3-1 (or the pseudogene TRBV3-2) and TRBJ1-6; 8 bases match TRBD1. Trimming removed 1 base from V and 10 bases from J; junction bases left unmatched: 6. Germline V gene data show CDR1 as LGHDT and CDR2 as YNNKEL (reference sequence). CDR3 size: 15 residues.